The clone carrying this T cell receptor beta chain was seen a few times. The antigen is undetermined. Using its own MiXCR run on the RT-PCR reads, TCRdb lists one record per CDR3 protein. Of some 500,000 distinct CDR3 sequences listed, over 10% are singletons. This specimen comes from a study of response to subunit inactivated influenza vaccine. Study-wide points: Each seasonal influenza vaccination recruits few new T cells, the authors suggested.

This CDR3 comprises 14 residues. Trimming took off 2 bases at V and 5 bases at J, with 13 bases between the two ends. In germline, CDR1 is SGHRS, CDR2 YFSETQ. This chain joins TRBV5-1 and TRBJ1-2; a possible D gene is TRBD1 (5 bases). This TCR came from a man over 45 who received an inactivated influenza vaccine. The material sequenced was PBMCs from blood, taken 45 days after vaccination. This CDR3 reads CASSFGDPLYGYTF. The CDR3 DNA sequence: TGCGCCAGCAGCTTCGGGGACCCCCTTTATGGCTACACCTTC.